These 14 T cell receptor beta chains were sequenced from one sample in a study of technical replicates of blood from a few donors. Sequencing was performed with immunoSEQ multiplex PCR; in TCRdb, only in-frame clones are kept and a portion is missing. Of around 65,000 clones in the sample, over 75% are singletons; the top ten hold around 4.6%. What was sequenced was PBMCs. The receptors stem from a human donor in good health. Some clones in this sample may be carry-over from other donors' samples.

The chain's CDR3 is CASSLTPGQGSGELFF. CDR3 sequence (DNA): TGTGCCAGCAGCTTGACCCCGGGACAGGGGTCCGGGGAGCTGTTTTTT. The chain carries TRBV7-9 and TRBJ2-2; TRBD1 matches 10 bases. With V trimmed by 3 bases and J by 6 bases, 7 bases remained unmatched. The CDR3 runs to 16 residues. Germline loops: CDR1 SEHNR, CDR2 FQNEAQ (reference sequence). The complete variable domain, with remaining parts taken from reference TRBV7-9 and TRBJ2-2, reads DTGVSQNPRHKITKRGQNVTFRCDPISEHNRLYWYRQTLGQGPEFLTYFQNEAQLEKSRLLSDRFSAERPKGSFSTLEIQRTEQGDSAMYLCASSLTPGQGSGELFFGEGSRLTVL.

The rearrangement uses TRBV11-2 and TRBJ2-6; D call uncertain. This CDR3 comprises 16 residues. Germline assignment: CDR1 SGHAT and CDR2 FQNNGV. Trimming shortened V by 1 base and J by 0 bases, and 7 bases separated the two germline ends. CDR3 amino acids: CASSLGRPSGANVLTF. The CDR3 nucleotides read TGTGCCAGCAGCTTAGGCAGGCCCTCTGGGGCCAACGTCCTGACTTTC.

The chain has TRBV6-1 and TRBJ2-1, with TRBD2 identical over 10 bases. V shed 6 bases and J 4 bases; nucleotides not matched to a gene: 12. The CDR3 covers 17 residues. In germline, CDR1 is MNHNS, CDR2 SASEGT. The CDR3 region is CASRELETSGSYNEQFF. The CDR3 nucleotides read TGTGCCAGCAGAGAATTAGAGACTAGCGGGTCTTACAATGAGCAGTTCTTC.

This chain connects TRBV30 to TRBJ2-1, with 15 bases matching TRBD2. CDR3 length: 14 amino acids. The germline gives CDR1 GTSNPN, CDR2 SVGIG (reference sequence). Unmatched junction bases numbered 1, after V lost 3 bases and J lost 7 bases. The CDR3 DNA follows: TGTGCCTGGAGCGGGACTAGCGGGGGGAATGAGCAGTTCTTC. The encoded protein is CAWSGTSGGNEQFF.

The rearrangement links TRBV9 to TRBJ2-7; D is unclear. V dropped 0 bases and J dropped 2 bases, with 6 bases sitting between them. The CDR3 is 13 residues long. Germline CDR1 is SGDLS and CDR2 is YYNGEE. The CDR3 DNA follows: TGTGCCAGCAGCGTAGCTCCTGCCTACGAGCAGTACTTC. This translates into CASSVAPAYEQYF.

The V and J genes are TRBV7-9 and TRBJ1-2; 11 nucleotides align to TRBD1. V lost 10 bases to trimming and J lost 3 bases; unmatched junction nucleotides: 10. The CDR3 is made up of 15 amino acids. Per the germline V gene, CDR1 is SEHNR and CDR2 is FQNEAQ (reference sequence). The CDR3 DNA sequence: TGTGCCATCCTAGTCCAGGGACAGGGGGACTATGGCTACACCTTC. Translating it yields CAILVQGQGDYGYTF.

The chain uses TRBV7-3 and TRBJ2-5; no clear D gene. CDR1 is SGHTA, CDR2 FQGTGA, per germline. The V end was cut by 2 bases, the J end by 3 bases, with 7 bases between. CDR3 length: 13 residues. CDR3 region: CASSLYAEETQYF. As DNA, the CDR3 is TGTGCCAGCAGCTTATACGCAGAAGAGACCCAGTACTTC.

This clone came up once. The chain is built from TRBV11-2 and TRBJ1-1; possible D gene TRBD1, 6 bases. The CDR3 is made up of 17 amino acids. The V gene's germline CDR1 is SGHAT and CDR2 FQNNGV. Trimming stripped 4 bases from V and 4 bases from J, with 22 bases between. CDR3 nucleotide sequence: TGTGCCAGCAGCTCCTCGTTGGGGGCTGGTTTATCCACTGAAGCTTTCTTT. It translates to CASSSSLGAGLSTEAFF.

The chain recombines TRBV7-9 with TRBJ2-3, with D tentatively TRBD2 (5 bases). The CDR3 has 14 amino acids. CDR1 and CDR2 from the germline V gene are SEHNR and FQNEAQ (reference sequence). V lost 5 bases to trimming and J lost 4 bases, with 13 bases between them. Here the CDR3 reads CASSGPLGADTQYF. DNA of the CDR3: TGTGCCAGCAGCGGACCTCTCGGGGCAGATACGCAGTATTTT.

This clone is medium-sized. The chain is built from TRBV29-1 and TRBJ2-1; 10 nucleotides match TRBD2. CDR1 is SQVTM, CDR2 ANQGSEA, per germline. V shed 5 bases and J 5 bases; nucleotides not matched to a gene: 9. The CDR3 covers 15 residues. In nucleotides, the CDR3 is TGCAGCGTTCCGACCGGGACTAGCGAAAACAATGAGCAGTTCTTC. Residues: CSVPTGTSENNEQFF.

This clone showed up just once. This chain uses TRBV4-1 with TRBJ2-1; the match to TRBD2 covers 9 bases. CDR1 is MGHRA and CDR2 is YSYEKL in the germline V gene. CDR3 length: 13 residues. V was clipped by 6 bases and J by 7 bases; unmatched bases: 4. The CDR3 coding sequence is TGCGCCAGCAGGGGCGGGAGGGGGAATGAGCAGTTCTTC. As protein: CASRGGRGNEQFF.

This chain joins TRBV4-3 and TRBJ1-1; 7 nucleotides line up with TRBD1. Trimming cost V 1 base and J 0 bases; bases outside gene matches: 8. Germline V gene sequence: CDR1 LGHNA, CDR2 YSLEER. The CDR3 length is 17 residues. The CDR3 nucleotides read TGCGCCAGCAGCCAAGGACAGGGTAGATCTATGAACACTGAAGCTTTCTTT. Translated: CASSQGQGRSMNTEAFF.

This rearrangement joins TRBV28 to TRBJ2-7; tentative D call: TRBD2 (6 bases). CDR1 and CDR2 from the germline V gene are MDHEN and SYDVKM. V lost 8 bases to trimming and J lost 7 bases, with 12 bases between them. This CDR3 is 11 amino acids long. CDR3 residues: CASSRGGEQYF. The CDR3 nucleotides are TGTGCCAGCTCGCGGGGCGGAGAGCAGTACTTC. Complete variable domain (other parts from reference TRBV28 and TRBJ2-7): DVKVTQSSRYLVKRTGEKVFLECVQDMDHENMFWYRQDPGLGLRLIYFSYDVKMKEKGDIPEGYSVSREKKERFSLILESASTNQTSMYLCASSRGGEQYFGPGTRLTVT.

The chain carries TRBV5-4 and TRBJ2-7; D unclear. The V and J ends lost 5 bases and 0 bases respectively, with 12 bases between them. The CDR3 contains 14 residues. Germline CDR1 and CDR2: SGHNT and YYREEE (reference sequence). Here the CDR3 reads CASSESDISYEQYF. CDR3 nucleotide sequence: TGTGCCAGCAGTGAATCCGACATCTCCTACGAGCAGTACTTC.